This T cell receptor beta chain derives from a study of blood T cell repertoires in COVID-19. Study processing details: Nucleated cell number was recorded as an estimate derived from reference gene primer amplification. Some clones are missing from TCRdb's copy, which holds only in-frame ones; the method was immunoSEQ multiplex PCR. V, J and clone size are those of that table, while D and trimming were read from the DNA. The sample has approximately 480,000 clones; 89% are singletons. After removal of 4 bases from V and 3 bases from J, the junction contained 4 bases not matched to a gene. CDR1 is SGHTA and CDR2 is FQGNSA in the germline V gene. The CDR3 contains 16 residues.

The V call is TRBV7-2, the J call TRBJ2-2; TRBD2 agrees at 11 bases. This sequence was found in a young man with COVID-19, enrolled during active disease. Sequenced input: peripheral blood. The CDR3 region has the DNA TGTGCCAGCAGCTCATTAGCGGGAGGGCACACCGGGGAGCTGTTTTTT. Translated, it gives CASSSLAGGHTGELFF.